This T cell receptor beta chain was recorded in a study of blood T cell repertoires in COVID-19. Clones were read by immunoSEQ multiplex PCR, and TCRdb kept only the in-frame ones, dropping some. The data show 160,000 or so clones, with more than 75% seen just once and roughly 5.4% held by the top ten. Germline values: CDR1 SGHNT, CDR2 YYREEE (reference sequence). The CDR3 spans 13 residues. V was clipped by 4 bases and J by 4 bases; unmatched bases: 2. The chain couples TRBV5-4 to TRBJ1-2; 9 nucleotides match TRBD1. Sequenced: peripheral blood. The clonotype comes from a woman in her forties or fifties with COVID-19, enrolled during active disease. The CDR3 sequence is CASSPDRGYGYTF. DNA of the CDR3: TGTGCCAGCAGCCCGGACAGGGGCTATGGCTACACCTTC.